This T cell receptor beta chain originates from a study of cytomegalovirus exposure and HLA in healthy donors. This clone was counted only a few times. What it binds is unknown. The study, taken as a whole, reports: When analyzed later, a missense DCLRE1C variant was found to be linked to TCR beta V- and J-gene trimming.

V shed 0 bases and J shed 0 bases, with 12 bases lying between them. Germline CDR1 and CDR2: SEHNR and FQNEAQ (reference sequence). CDR3 length: 16 amino acids. The PCR made use of 60 Vbeta and 13 Jbeta primers. Libraries were prepared by immunoSEQ multiplex PCR; TCRdb keeps only in-frame clonotypes and omits some of them. Of around 140,000 clones listed, 75% to 85% are singletons. What was sequenced was PBMCs. The chain employs TRBV7-9 and TRBJ2-7, with TRBD2 as a possible D gene (5 bases). This sequence was found in a woman in her thirties or forties in good health and CMV-seronegative. The CDR3 nucleotides read TGTGCCAGCAGCTTAGCGCACGGACTTAGCTCCTACGAGCAGTACTTC. Encoded protein: CASSLAHGLSSYEQYF.